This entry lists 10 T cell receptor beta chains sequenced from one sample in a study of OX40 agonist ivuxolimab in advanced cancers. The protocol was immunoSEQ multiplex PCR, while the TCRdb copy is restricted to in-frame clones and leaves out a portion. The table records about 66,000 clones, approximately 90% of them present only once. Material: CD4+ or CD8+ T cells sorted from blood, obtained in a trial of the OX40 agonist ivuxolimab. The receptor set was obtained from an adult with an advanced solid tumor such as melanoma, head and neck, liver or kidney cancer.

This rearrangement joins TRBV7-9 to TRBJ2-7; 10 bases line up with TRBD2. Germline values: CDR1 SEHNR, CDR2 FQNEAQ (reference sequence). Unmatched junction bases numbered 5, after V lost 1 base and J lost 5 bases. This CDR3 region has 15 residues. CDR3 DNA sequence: TGTGCCAGCAGCTTAGGAGCGGGAGGGTTTAACGAGCAGTACTTC. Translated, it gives CASSLGAGGFNEQYF.

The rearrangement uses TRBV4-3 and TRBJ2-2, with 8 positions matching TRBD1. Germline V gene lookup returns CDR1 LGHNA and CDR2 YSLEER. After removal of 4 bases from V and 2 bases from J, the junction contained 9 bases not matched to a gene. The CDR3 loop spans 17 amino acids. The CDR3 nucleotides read TGCGCCAGCAGCCCCCTACGGGCAGGGGGCAACACCGGGGAGCTGTTTTTT. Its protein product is CASSPLRAGGNTGELFF.

The CDR3 DNA follows: TGTGCCTCTAGGAGGGGACTAGCGGGATCAGATACGCAGTATTTT. Translating it yields CASRRGLAGSDTQYF. The J gene is TRBJ2-3, the V gene TRBV10-3; 13 bases are a match to TRBD2. Germline V CDR1 and CDR2: ENHRY, SYGVKD. This CDR3 contains 15 residues. J was trimmed by 4 bases and V by 11 bases; bases with no gene match: 9.

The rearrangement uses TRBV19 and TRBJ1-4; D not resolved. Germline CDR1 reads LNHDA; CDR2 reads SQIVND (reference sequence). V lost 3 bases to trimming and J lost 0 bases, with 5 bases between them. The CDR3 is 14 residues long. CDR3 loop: CASSISATNEKLFF. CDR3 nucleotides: TGTGCCAGTAGTATCTCTGCAACTAATGAAAAACTGTTTTTT.

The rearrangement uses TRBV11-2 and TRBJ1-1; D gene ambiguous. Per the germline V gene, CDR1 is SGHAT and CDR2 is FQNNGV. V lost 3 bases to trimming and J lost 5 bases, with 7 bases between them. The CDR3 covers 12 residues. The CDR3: CASSLKETEAFF. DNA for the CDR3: TGTGCCAGCAGCTTGAAGGAAACTGAAGCTTTCTTT.

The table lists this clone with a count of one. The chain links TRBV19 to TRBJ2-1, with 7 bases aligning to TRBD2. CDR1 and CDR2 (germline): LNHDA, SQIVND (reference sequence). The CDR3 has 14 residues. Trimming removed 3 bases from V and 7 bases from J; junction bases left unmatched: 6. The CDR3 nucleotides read TGTGCCAGTAGTATCCCGGGAGGATGGAATGAGCAGTTCTTC. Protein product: CASSIPGGWNEQFF.

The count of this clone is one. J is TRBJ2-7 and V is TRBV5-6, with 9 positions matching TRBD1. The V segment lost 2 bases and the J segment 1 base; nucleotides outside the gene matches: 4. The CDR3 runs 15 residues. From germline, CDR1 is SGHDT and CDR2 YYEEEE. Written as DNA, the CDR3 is TGTGCCAGCAGCTTTGTGACAGGGGGATCCTACGAGCAGTACTTC. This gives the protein CASSFVTGGSYEQYF.

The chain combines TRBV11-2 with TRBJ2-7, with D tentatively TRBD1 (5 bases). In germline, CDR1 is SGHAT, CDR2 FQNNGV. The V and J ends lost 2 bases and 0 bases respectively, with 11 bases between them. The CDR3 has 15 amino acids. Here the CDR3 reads CASSLIQGGSYEQYF. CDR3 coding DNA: TGTGCCAGCAGCTTAATTCAGGGCGGCTCCTACGAGCAGTACTTC.

CDR3 sequence: CASSLSQRDSEQFF. The CDR3 region has the DNA TGCGCCAGCAGCTTGAGCCAGCGGGACAGTGAGCAGTTCTTC. The rearrangement joins TRBV5-1 to TRBJ2-1, with D possibly being TRBD1 or TRBD2 (7 bases each). The CDR3 extends over 14 amino acids. The germline gives CDR1 SGHRS, CDR2 YFSETQ. V lost 1 base, J lost 9 bases, and 14 bases lay in between.

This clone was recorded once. CDR3 bases: TGTGCCAGCACCAAAGAGGCGGTAGGGAACCTCAATGAGCAGTTCTTC. Residues: CASTKEAVGNLNEQFF. The chain links TRBV11-2 to TRBJ2-1; D ambiguous. Between the trimmed V and J ends, which lost 7 bases and 6 bases, there was a span of 22 bases. Germline V gives CDR1 SGHAT, CDR2 FQNNGV. The CDR3 contains 16 residues.